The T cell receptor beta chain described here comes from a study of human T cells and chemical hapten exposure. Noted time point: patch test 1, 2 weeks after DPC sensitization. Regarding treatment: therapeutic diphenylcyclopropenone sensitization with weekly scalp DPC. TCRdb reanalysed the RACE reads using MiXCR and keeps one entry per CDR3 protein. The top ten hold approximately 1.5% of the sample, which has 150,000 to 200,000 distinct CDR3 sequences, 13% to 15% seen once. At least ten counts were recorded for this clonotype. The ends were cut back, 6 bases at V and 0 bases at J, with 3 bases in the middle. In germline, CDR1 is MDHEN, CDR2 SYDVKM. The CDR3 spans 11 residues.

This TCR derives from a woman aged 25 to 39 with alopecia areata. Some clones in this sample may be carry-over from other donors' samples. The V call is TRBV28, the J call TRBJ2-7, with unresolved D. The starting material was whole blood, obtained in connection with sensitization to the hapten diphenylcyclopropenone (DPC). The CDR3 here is CASSSSYEQYF. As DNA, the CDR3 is TGTGCCAGCAGCTCCTCCTACGAGCAGTACTTC.